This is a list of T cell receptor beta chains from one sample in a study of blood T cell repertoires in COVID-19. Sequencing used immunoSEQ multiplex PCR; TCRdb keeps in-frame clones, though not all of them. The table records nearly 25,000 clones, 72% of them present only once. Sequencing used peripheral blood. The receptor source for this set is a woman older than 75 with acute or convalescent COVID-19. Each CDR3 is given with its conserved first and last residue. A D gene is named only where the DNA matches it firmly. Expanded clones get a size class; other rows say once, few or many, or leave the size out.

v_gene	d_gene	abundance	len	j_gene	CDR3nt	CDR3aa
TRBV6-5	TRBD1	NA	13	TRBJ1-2	TGTGCCAGCAGTTTAGGACAGGGGGGAGGCTACACCTTC	CASSLGQGGGYTF
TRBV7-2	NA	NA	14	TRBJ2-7	TGTGCCAGCAGCTCCGCAGGTTCCTCCTACGAGCAGTACTTC	CASSSAGSSYEQYF
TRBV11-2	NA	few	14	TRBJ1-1	TGTGCCAGCAGCTCCCCGGGGTCAAGGGCTGAAGCTTTCTTT	CASSSPGSRAEAFF
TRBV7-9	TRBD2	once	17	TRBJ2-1	TGTGCCAGCAGCCTGCACTTTGGGACTAGCGGGAGGTATGAGCAGTTCTTC	CASSLHFGTSGRYEQFF
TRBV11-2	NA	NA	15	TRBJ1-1	TGTGCCAGCAGCTTAGGGATGAGGGTTAACACTGAAGCTTTCTTT	CASSLGMRVNTEAFF
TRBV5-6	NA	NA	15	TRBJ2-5	TGTGCCAGCAGCTTGGGGGGAGACCCCCAAGAGACCCAGTACTTC	CASSLGGDPQETQYF
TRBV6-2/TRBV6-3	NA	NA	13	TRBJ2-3	TGTGCCAGCAGTCTTAGGAGGGCAGATACGCAGTATTTT	CASSLRRADTQYF
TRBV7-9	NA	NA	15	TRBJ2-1	TGTGCCAGCAGCTATAACCGGGACATAGACAATGAGCAGTTCTTC	CASSYNRDIDNEQFF
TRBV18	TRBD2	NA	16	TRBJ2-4	TGTGCCAGCTCCCCCCTACTAGCGGGAGCCAAAAACATTCAGTACTTC	CASSPLLAGAKNIQYF
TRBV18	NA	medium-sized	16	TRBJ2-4	TGTGCCAGCTCACCACCCCAGGGTTGGACCAAAAACATTCAGTACTTC	CASSPPQGWTKNIQYF
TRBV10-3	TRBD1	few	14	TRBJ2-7	TGTGCCATCAGTGCAGGGCAGGGGGTCTACGAGCAGTACTTC	CAISAGQGVYEQYF
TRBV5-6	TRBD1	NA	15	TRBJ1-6	TGTGCCAGCAGCTTGACAGGGGGTTTTGATTCACCCCTCCACTTT	CASSLTGGFDSPLHF
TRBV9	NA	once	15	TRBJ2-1	TGTGCCAGCAGCGTATTTGGGCGGGACTACAATGAGCAGTTCTTC	CASSVFGRDYNEQFF
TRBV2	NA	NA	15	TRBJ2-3	TGTGCCAGCAGTGACATAGCGGCTAGCACAGATACGCAGTATTTT	CASSDIAASTDTQYF
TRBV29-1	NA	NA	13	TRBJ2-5	TGCAGCGTTGATTTCGGGGGGCAGGAGACCCAGTACTTC	CSVDFGGQETQYF
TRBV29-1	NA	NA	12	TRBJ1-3	TGCAGCGTCGGACAGAGTGGAAACACCATATATTTT	CSVGQSGNTIYF
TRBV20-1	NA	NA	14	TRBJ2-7	TGCAGTGCTAGTCCTGACAGTTCCCGCTACGAGCAGTACTTC	CSASPDSSRYEQYF
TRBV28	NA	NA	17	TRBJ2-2	TGTGCCAGCAGCCCTCTAGTACCCTCTGCGAACACCGGGGAGCTGTTTTTT	CASSPLVPSANTGELFF